The T cell receptor beta chain described here comes from a study of molecular identifiers for immune sequencing clone quantification. Study outcomes and limitations: More than 97% of effector molecules, versus under 1% of naive-cell molecules, belonged to clones above 20 RNA copies.

This clonotype was detected many times. As yet, its antigen is unknown. The authors built bulk TCR libraries by previously described methods with listed TCR primers. MiXCR, applied by TCRdb to the PCR reads, yields one record per CDR3 protein. The table includes a few hundred thousand distinct CDR3 sequences, about a quarter detected once. V lost 7 bases and J 3 bases, leaving 15 bases between the germline ends. Germline loops: CDR1 SQVTM, CDR2 ANQGSEA. The CDR3 length is 14 residues. The receptor was derived from a human donor in good health. Some libraries in this study had Jurkat cell RNA spiked in. The chain is built from TRBV29-1 and TRBJ1-4; D remains unclear. The material sequenced was naive CD8+ T cells from blood, with Jurkat cell RNA spiked in. Subset indicated: FACS-sorted CD8+CD4-CCR7+CD45RA+ naive T cells. The CDR3 DNA reads as TGCAGCGCCCCCCATCCCCCATCTAATGAAAAACTGTTTTTT. It translates to CSAPHPPSNEKLFF.